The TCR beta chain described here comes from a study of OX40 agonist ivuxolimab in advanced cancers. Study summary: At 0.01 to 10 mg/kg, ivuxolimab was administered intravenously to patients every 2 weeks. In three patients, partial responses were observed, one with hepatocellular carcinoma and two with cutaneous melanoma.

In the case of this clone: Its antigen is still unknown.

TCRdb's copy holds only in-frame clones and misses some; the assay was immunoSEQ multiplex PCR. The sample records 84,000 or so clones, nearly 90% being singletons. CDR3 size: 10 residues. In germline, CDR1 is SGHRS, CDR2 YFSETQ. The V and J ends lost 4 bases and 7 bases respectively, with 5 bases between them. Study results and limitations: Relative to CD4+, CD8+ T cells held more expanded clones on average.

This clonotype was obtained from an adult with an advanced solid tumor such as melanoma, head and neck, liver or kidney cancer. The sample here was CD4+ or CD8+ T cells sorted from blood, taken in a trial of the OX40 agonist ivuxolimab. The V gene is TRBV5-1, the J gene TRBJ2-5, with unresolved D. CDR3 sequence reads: CASSDGTQYF. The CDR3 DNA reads TGCGCCAGCAGCGATGGGACCCAGTACTTC.